These T cell receptor beta chains were read from a single sample in a study of brain T cells in children with intractable seizures. The table came from immunoSEQ multiplex PCR; TCRdb's copy has only in-frame clones and leaves some out. The repertoire includes approximately 330,000 clones, nearly 95% of them detected once, and 5% to 7% sits in the top ten. The sequenced sample was peripheral blood, obtained approximately 5 months after surgery. These receptors originate from a boy younger than two with tuberous sclerosis and intractable seizures. Both conserved end residues are part of each CDR3. Fields, in order: V gene, D gene, J gene, clone size, CDR3 DNA, CDR3 protein. A D gene is named only where the DNA matches it firmly. Expanded clones get a size class; other rows say once, few or many, or leave the size out.

v_gene: TRBV4-1; d_gene: .; j_gene: TRBJ2-5; abundance: .; CDR3nt: TGCGCCAGCAGCCAAGATCGCGGACTATCAGGGACCCAGTACTTC; CDR3aa: CASSQDRGLSGTQYF
v_gene: TRBV11-2; d_gene: .; j_gene: TRBJ2-7; abundance: .; CDR3nt: TGTGCCAGCAGCCCCCGGTGGGCTCCGCTACGGGGCTACGAGCAGTACTTC; CDR3aa: CASSPRWAPLRGYEQYF
v_gene: TRBV3-1/TRBV3-2; d_gene: .; j_gene: TRBJ1-2; abundance: .; CDR3nt: TGTGCCAGCACGAAGACAGGCGATGAAGCTAACTATGGCTACACCTTC; CDR3aa: CASTKTGDEANYGYTF
v_gene: TRBV9; d_gene: TRBD2; j_gene: TRBJ2-1; abundance: .; CDR3nt: TGTGCCAGCAGCGCCGGGGGGGCCCTTAGGAATGAGCAGTTCTTC; CDR3aa: CASSAGGALRNEQFF
v_gene: TRBV5-1; d_gene: TRBD1; j_gene: TRBJ2-7; abundance: once; CDR3nt: TGCGCCAGCAGCTTCGGGACAGGACAAGAGCAGTACTTC; CDR3aa: CASSFGTGQEQYF
v_gene: TRBV28; d_gene: .; j_gene: TRBJ2-2; abundance: .; CDR3nt: TGTGCCAGCAGGACAGGACTAGACGGGGAGCTGTTTTTT; CDR3aa: CASRTGLDGELFF
v_gene: TRBV2; d_gene: TRBD2; j_gene: TRBJ2-1; abundance: .; CDR3nt: TGTGCCAGCAGTCGCGTAACAAGAGGACTAGCGGGAGACAATGAGCAGTTCTTC; CDR3aa: CASSRVTRGLAGDNEQFF
v_gene: TRBV30; d_gene: .; j_gene: TRBJ2-1; abundance: .; CDR3nt: TGTGCCTGGGGCGGAACAGGGCAAAGCTCCTACAATGAGCAGTTCTTC; CDR3aa: CAWGGTGQSSYNEQFF
v_gene: TRBV7-9; d_gene: .; j_gene: TRBJ1-6; abundance: .; CDR3nt: TGTGCCAGCAGATCATGGAGGTCCTATAATTCACCCCTCCACTTT; CDR3aa: CASRSWRSYNSPLHF
v_gene: TRBV14; d_gene: .; j_gene: TRBJ2-7; abundance: .; CDR3nt: TGTGCCAGCAGCCGCTCGTGGGTGGGCGATAGCTCCTACGAGCAGTACTTC; CDR3aa: CASSRSWVGDSSYEQYF
v_gene: TRBV6-5; d_gene: TRBD1; j_gene: TRBJ2-2; abundance: .; CDR3nt: TGTGCCAGCAGTTACTCTCGGACAGGGGAGATCGGGGAGCTGTTTTTT; CDR3aa: CASSYSRTGEIGELFF
v_gene: TRBV9; d_gene: TRBD2; j_gene: TRBJ2-1; abundance: .; CDR3nt: TGTGCCAGCAGCGTAGGGTCGGGACTAGCGGGAGTATGGCATGAGCAGTTCTTC; CDR3aa: CASSVGSGLAGVWHEQFF
v_gene: TRBV2; d_gene: .; j_gene: TRBJ1-5; abundance: few; CDR3nt: TGTGCCAGCAGTGAAGAGGGGGGGCACAATCAGCCCCAGCATTTT; CDR3aa: CASSEEGGHNQPQHF
v_gene: TRBV7-2; d_gene: TRBD2; j_gene: TRBJ2-2; abundance: .; CDR3nt: TGTGCCAGCAGCCAACGGCTAGCGGACACCGGGGAGCTGTTTTTT; CDR3aa: CASSQRLADTGELFF
v_gene: TRBV2; d_gene: TRBD2; j_gene: TRBJ2-2; abundance: .; CDR3nt: TGTGCCAGCAGTGGAGCGGGGGGGCGGAGGTACACCGGGGAGCTGTTTTTT; CDR3aa: CASSGAGGRRYTGELFF
v_gene: TRBV5-5; d_gene: .; j_gene: TRBJ1-5; abundance: .; CDR3nt: TGTGCCAGCAGCTTGGCCGGGACCCATCAGCCCCAGCATTTT; CDR3aa: CASSLAGTHQPQHF
v_gene: TRBV29-1; d_gene: TRBD1; j_gene: TRBJ1-3; abundance: .; CDR3nt: TGCAGCGTTGAAGACAGGGGGCCTGGAAACACCATATATTTT; CDR3aa: CSVEDRGPGNTIYF
v_gene: TRBV27; d_gene: TRBD1; j_gene: TRBJ1-2; abundance: .; CDR3nt: TGTGCCAGCGGTGCACGGACAGGAGACTATGGCTACACCTTC; CDR3aa: CASGARTGDYGYTF
v_gene: TRBV24-1; d_gene: .; j_gene: TRBJ1-5; abundance: .; CDR3nt: TGTGCCACCAGTGACTTCGGGGGAGCCCTCAATCAGCCCCAGCATTTT; CDR3aa: CATSDFGGALNQPQHF
v_gene: TRBV5-6; d_gene: .; j_gene: TRBJ1-1; abundance: .; CDR3nt: TGTGCCAGCAGCAGTTCAGGGGTCGGCACTGAAGCTTTCTTT; CDR3aa: CASSSSGVGTEAFF
v_gene: TRBV28; d_gene: .; j_gene: TRBJ1-4; abundance: .; CDR3nt: TGTGCCAGCAGTTCCGGGACGGTGGGTGAAAAACTGTTTTTT; CDR3aa: CASSSGTVGEKLFF
v_gene: TRBV15; d_gene: .; j_gene: TRBJ2-5; abundance: .; CDR3nt: TGTGCCACCAGCTATGCAGGGAACGACGAGACCCAGTACTTC; CDR3aa: CATSYAGNDETQYF
v_gene: TRBV3-1/TRBV3-2; d_gene: .; j_gene: TRBJ2-1; abundance: .; CDR3nt: TGTGCCAGCAGCCAAGAGGCGGGCCATGAGCAGTTCTTC; CDR3aa: CASSQEAGHEQFF